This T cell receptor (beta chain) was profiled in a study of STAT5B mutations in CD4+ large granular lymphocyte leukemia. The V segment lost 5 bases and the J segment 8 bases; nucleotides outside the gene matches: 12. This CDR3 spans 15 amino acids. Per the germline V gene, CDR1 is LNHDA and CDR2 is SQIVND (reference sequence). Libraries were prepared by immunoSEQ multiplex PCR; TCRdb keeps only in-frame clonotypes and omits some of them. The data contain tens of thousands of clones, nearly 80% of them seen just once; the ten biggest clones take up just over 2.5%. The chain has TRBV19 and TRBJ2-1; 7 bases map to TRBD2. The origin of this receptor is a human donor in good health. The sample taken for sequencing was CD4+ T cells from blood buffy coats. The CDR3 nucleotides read TGTGCCAGTAGTGTAATAGCGGGTTACTCCGATGAGCAGTTCTTC. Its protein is CASSVIAGYSDEQFF.